This T cell receptor beta chain derives from a study of blood T cells in healthy people across ages. On this clonotype: This likely comes from a read error, as the CDR3 has no conserved phenylalanine or tryptophan at its end. It is unclear where the CDR3 begins or ends on the DNA, so no DNA is shown, and the CDR3 is as TCRdb lists it.

With termini counted, the CDR3 has 8 amino acids. Germline CDR1 and CDR2: SEHNR and FQNEAQ (reference sequence). For the second PCR, which ran for about 6 to 11 cycles, a sample-barcoded 5' primer and a J-beta primer mix were used. TCRdb reanalysed the 5' RACE reads using MiXCR and keeps one entry per CDR3 protein. This table has roughly 1,000,000 distinct CDR3 sequences, 25% appearing once. A further study also used this sample, focusing on T cells of mothers and their children. That work contributes: Each child gave about 3 million TCR beta CDR3 reads (each mother, over 8 million).

The TCR was taken from a girl aged 2-9 years in good health. The chain uses TRBV7-9 and TRBJ1-2. The sequencing sample was made of blood. CDR3 protein: CASSPRRV.